These 19 T cell receptor beta chains share one sample of origin, sequenced in a study of blood T cell repertoires in COVID-19. Data came from immunoSEQ multiplex PCR; TCRdb stores just in-frame clones and leaves some out. The sample records a few hundred thousand clones, approximately 92% being singletons. The sample consisted of PBMCs or T cells enriched from blood (not recorded which). These receptors all stem from a man younger than 45 who had recovered from COVID-19.

The CDR3 loop reads CASSPLDKETQYF. CDR3 coding DNA: TGCGCCAGCAGCCCCCTAGATAAAGAGACCCAGTACTTC. The V gene is TRBV5-1, the J gene TRBJ2-5; D is unclear. The germline V gene has CDR1 SGHRS and CDR2 YFSETQ. V was clipped by 4 bases and J by 3 bases, with 10 bases between them. This CDR3 is 13 amino acids long.

V and J are TRBV4-1 and TRBJ2-7; TRBD2 aligns across 7 bases. The germline CDR1 and CDR2 sequences are MGHRA and YSYEKL. The CDR3 has 16 residues. V was clipped by 0 bases and J by 2 bases; unmatched bases: 7. The CDR3 protein is CASSQDLGGRAYEQYF. In nucleotides, the CDR3 is TGCGCCAGCAGCCAAGATCTCGGCGGGAGAGCCTACGAGCAGTACTTC.

V is TRBV28 and J is TRBJ2-1; the D gene is possibly TRBD2 (5 bases). Per the germline V gene, CDR1 is MDHEN and CDR2 is SYDVKM. CDR3 length: 13 residues. The ends were cut back, 2 bases at V and 5 bases at J, with 7 bases in the middle. CDR3 protein: CASSLQRHNEQFF. For the CDR3, the DNA is TGTGCCAGCAGTTTACAGCGGCACAATGAGCAGTTCTTC. Based on the CDR3 plus reference TRBV28 and TRBJ2-1, the full variable domain is DVKVTQSSRYLVKRTGEKVFLECVQDMDHENMFWYRQDPGLGLRLIYFSYDVKMKEKGDIPEGYSVSREKKERFSLILESASTNQTSMYLCASSLQRHNEQFFGPGTRLTVL.

The chain joins TRBV29-1 to TRBJ1-5, with 8 bases identical to TRBD1. The V gene's germline CDR1 is SQVTM and CDR2 ANQGSEA. With V trimmed by 3 bases and J by 1 base, 2 bases remained unmatched. The CDR3 consists of 14 residues. The CDR3 sequence is CSVDTGGSNQPQHF. The CDR3 DNA follows: TGCAGCGTTGATACAGGGGGGAGCAATCAGCCCCAGCATTTT.

The J gene is TRBJ2-7, the V gene TRBV19, with D perhaps matching TRBD2 (6 bases). V was shortened by 4 bases and J by 3 bases, with 13 bases between the two germline ends. Germline lookup yields CDR1 LNHDA and CDR2 SQIVND (reference sequence). The CDR3 has 14 amino acids. The CDR3 region has the DNA TGTGCCAGTAGTACGCGGGGAGAATACTACGAGCAGTACTTC. Amino acids: CASSTRGEYYEQYF.

The V gene is TRBV14, the J gene TRBJ2-1, with 9 positions matching TRBD2. Germline lookup yields CDR1 SGHDN and CDR2 FVKESK. The CDR3 is made up of 16 amino acids. V shed 4 bases and J 0 bases; nucleotides not matched to a gene: 4. The CDR3 loop is CASSPMTSGSYNEQFF. CDR3 coding DNA: TGTGCCAGCAGCCCCATGACTAGCGGCTCCTACAATGAGCAGTTCTTC.

This clone was detected a few times. V and J are TRBV7-9 and TRBJ1-1; possible D gene TRBD1, 5 bases. The germline V and J ends were trimmed by 1 base and 6 bases, with 12 bases remaining between them. The CDR3 extends over 14 amino acids. CDR1 SEHNR and CDR2 FQNEAQ come from the germline V gene (reference sequence). CDR3 sequence (DNA): TGTGCCAGCAGCTTAGGACAGAGCAGTGCTGAAGCTTTCTTT. Its protein is CASSLGQSSAEAFF.

The chain combines TRBV29-1 with TRBJ2-2; no definite D call. Looked up from germline, CDR1 is SQVTM and CDR2 is ANQGSEA. The V end lost 1 base, the J end lost 7 bases, and 10 bases lay between the germline ends. This CDR3 contains 13 residues. In DNA, the CDR3 is TGCAGCGTTGAAGCAACGCGCAACGGGGAGCTGTTTTTT. Its protein is CSVEATRNGELFF.

The J gene is TRBJ2-1, the V gene TRBV7-9; D is perhaps TRBD1 (6 bases). This CDR3 has 12 amino acids. Germline lookup yields CDR1 SEHNR and CDR2 FQNEAQ (reference sequence). V was pared by 6 bases and J by 9 bases, with 12 bases between. As DNA, the CDR3 is TGTGCCAGCAGACAACAGGGCGCTGAGCAGTTCTTC. As protein: CASRQQGAEQFF.

V gene TRBV28 combines with J gene TRBJ2-6; 7 bases line up with TRBD1. CDR1 is MDHEN and CDR2 is SYDVKM in the germline V gene. This CDR3 is 16 amino acids long. The junction had 6 bases not matched to a gene; V was cut back by 4 bases and J by 3 bases. For the CDR3, the DNA is TGTGCCAGCAGTTCGGTCAGGGGGTTTGGGGCCAACGTCCTGACTTTC. This translates into CASSSVRGFGANVLTF.

This sequence joins TRBV15 and TRBJ1-3; 8 bases are a match to TRBD1. V shed 0 bases, J shed 0 bases, and the junction held 7 bases outside the gene matches. Per germline, CDR1 LNHNV and CDR2 YYDKDF (reference sequence). CDR3 length equals 18 residues. In nucleotides, the CDR3 is TGTGCCACCAGCAGAGAATTGACAGGGGTAGGCTCTGGAAACACCATATATTTT. This gives the protein CATSRELTGVGSGNTIYF.

This rearrangement joins TRBV10-3 to TRBJ2-2; 9 nucleotides match TRBD2. CDR3 length: 16 amino acids. The germline gives CDR1 ENHRY, CDR2 SYGVKD. V dropped 5 bases and J dropped 6; count of bases not matched to a gene: 10. The CDR3 loop reads CAISSLAGAKAGELFF. CDR3 DNA sequence: TGTGCCATCAGTTCCTTAGCGGGAGCGAAGGCCGGGGAGCTGTTTTTT.

V usage is TRBV14 and J usage is TRBJ2-1; D not resolved. The CDR3 is made up of 13 amino acids. The V gene's germline CDR1 is SGHDN and CDR2 FVKESK. V was shortened by 4 bases and J by 7 bases, with 11 bases between the two germline ends. The CDR3 DNA sequence: TGTGCCAGCAGCCCTAGTCCCTGGAATGAGCAGTTCTTC. Amino acid sequence: CASSPSPWNEQFF.

V usage is TRBV7-6 and J usage is TRBJ1-5, with TRBD1 identical over 11 bases. CDR1 and CDR2 (germline): SGHVS, FNYEAQ. CDR3 length: 16 amino acids. J gave up 4 bases and V 1 base, and 3 bases lay outside the gene matches. The DNA for the CDR3 is TGTGCCAGCAGCTTAGGGACAGGGGGCAGTAATCAGCCCCAGCATTTT. This encodes CASSLGTGGSNQPQHF.

The chain recombines TRBV9 with TRBJ1-3; possible D gene TRBD1, 6 bases. The CDR3 is 15 amino acids. The germline gives CDR1 SGDLS, CDR2 YYNGEE. The germline V and J ends were trimmed by 4 bases and 0 bases, with 11 bases remaining between them. The CDR3 region is CASSQGSSSGNTIYF. For the CDR3, the DNA is TGTGCCAGCAGCCAGGGGTCAAGCTCTGGAAACACCATATATTTT.

This chain links TRBV10-3 with TRBJ2-1; TRBD2 matches at 7 bases. This CDR3 has 15 residues. In germline, CDR1 is ENHRY, CDR2 SYGVKD. The trim removed 3 bases at V and 3 bases at J, leaving 5 bases unmatched. CDR3 nucleotides: TGTGCCATCAGTGACAAGGGAGGGGTCTACAATGAGCAGTTCTTC. Translated, it gives CAISDKGGVYNEQFF.

The chain recombines TRBV5-1 with TRBJ2-7, with a tentative D call TRBD1 (6 bases). This CDR3 has 14 amino acids. Germline values: CDR1 SGHRS, CDR2 YFSETQ. V lost 3 bases, J lost 4 bases, and 14 bases lay in between. The chain's CDR3 is CASSSLTGGYEQYF. The CDR3 DNA reads as TGCGCCAGCAGCTCCCTGACAGGTGGATACGAGCAGTACTTC.

The V gene is TRBV5-6, the J gene TRBJ1-2; the match to TRBD1 covers 7 bases. Germline CDR1 and CDR2: SGHDT and YYEEEE. CDR3 length: 13 amino acids. V lost 5 bases to trimming and J lost 6 bases; unmatched junction nucleotides: 7. In DNA, the CDR3 is TGTGCCAGCAGTACCCCAGGGGGTAATGGCTACACCTTC. Amino acids: CASSTPGGNGYTF. Full variable domain (missing parts from reference TRBV5-6 and TRBJ1-2): DAGVTQSPTHLIKTRGQQVTLRCSPKSGHDTVSWYQQALGQGPQFIFQYYEEEERQRGNFPDRFSGHQFPNYSSELNVNALLLGDSALYLCASSTPGGNGYTFGSGTRLTVV.

The chain combines TRBV6-2 or TRBV6-3 with TRBJ2-1; TRBD1 matches 7 bases. Looked up from germline, CDR1 is MNHEY and CDR2 is SVGEGT. This CDR3 region has 16 residues. Losses at the gene ends were 5 bases for V and 8 bases for J; bases not matched to a gene: 15. CDR3 nucleotides: TGTGCCAGCAGTAAGACCAGACAGGGCAGTGGGGATGAGCAGTTCTTC. Translated: CASSKTRQGSGDEQFF.